The 24 T cell receptor beta chains in this list originate from one sample, sequenced in a study of T cells in Graves' hyperthyroidism and ophthalmopathy. Amplification targeted TCR beta CDR3 regions from RNA transcripts. With the HTBI primer set, the TCR CDR3 went through a first round of RT-PCR. One entry per CDR3 protein results from TCRdb running MiXCR on the multiplex PCR reads. The sample has about 400,000 distinct CDR3 sequences; 15% to 18% are singletons. The sequencing sample was made of blood. The receptors come from a young woman with Graves' hyperthyroidism.

J is TRBJ2-2 and V is TRBV19; unclear D gene. Trimming removed 2 bases from V and 4 bases from J, with 14 bases in between. CDR3 length equals 16 residues. Germline CDR1 is LNHDA and CDR2 is SQIVND (reference sequence). This CDR3 reads CASSINLAASTGELFF. The CDR3, as DNA: TGTGCCAGTAGTATAAACTTGGCGGCAAGCACCGGGGAGCTGTTTTTT.

This clonotype was seen only a few times. This chain uses TRBV19 with TRBJ2-2; 8 bases align to TRBD2. With V trimmed by 3 bases and J by 2 bases, 14 bases remained unmatched. The CDR3 has 19 residues. The germline CDR1 and CDR2 sequences are LNHDA and SQIVND (reference sequence). The DNA for the CDR3 is TGTGCCAGTAGTATTGAGCGGCTAGCGGGCCGGAAAAACACCGGGGAGCTGTTTTTT. The encoded protein is CASSIERLAGRKNTGELFF.

This clonotype has a count of ten or more. The chain joins TRBV12-3 or TRBV12-4 to TRBJ2-2, with a weak D call TRBD2 (5 bases). V dropped 1 base and J dropped 1 base, with 7 bases sitting between them. The CDR3 spans 15 residues. The CDR3 is CASSLVGVNTGELFF. The CDR3 DNA is TGTGCCAGCAGTTTAGTCGGGGTGAACACCGGGGAGCTGTTTTTT.

In this sample, this clonotype turned up many times. This chain links TRBV20-1 with TRBJ2-4; TRBD2 agrees at 7 bases. CDR3 size: 13 residues. Germline V gene sequence: CDR1 DFQATT, CDR2 SNEGSKA (reference sequence). V lost 4 bases, J lost 2 bases, and 2 bases stayed unmatched. The CDR3 reads CSATLATKNIQYF. The CDR3 DNA reads as TGCAGTGCTACACTAGCGACCAAAAACATTCAGTACTTC.

The rearrangement uses TRBV18 and TRBJ2-5; TRBD1 or TRBD2 may be the D gene (5 bases each). This CDR3 contains 14 residues. Trimming took off 1 base at V and 6 bases at J, with 12 bases between the two ends. Germline-derived CDR1 and CDR2 are KGHSH and LQKENI. The DNA for the CDR3 is TGTGCCAGCTCACCACGGGACGGCCGGCAGACCCAGTACTTC. This translates into CASSPRDGRQTQYF.

This chain uses TRBV29-1 with TRBJ2-1; 7 bases are a match to TRBD2. From germline, CDR1 is SQVTM and CDR2 ANQGSEA. After removal of 7 bases from V and 9 bases from J, the junction contained 6 bases not matched to a gene. This CDR3 is built from 11 residues. Here the CDR3 reads CSATSSGEQFF. The CDR3 DNA reads TGCAGCGCGACTAGCTCTGGTGAGCAGTTCTTC.

This clonotype was seen ten or more times. The rearrangement joins TRBV28 to TRBJ1-1, with a weak D call TRBD1 (5 bases). CDR3 length equals 15 residues. Germline lookup yields CDR1 MDHEN and CDR2 SYDVKM. V was clipped by 7 bases and J by 7 bases, with 22 bases between them. Here the CDR3 reads CASNPRPGGRGEAFF. The CDR3 region has the DNA TGTGCCAGCAACCCCCGCCCGGGGGGACGGGGTGAAGCTTTCTTT. The whole variable domain, filled in from reference TRBV28 and TRBJ1-1, reads DVKVTQSSRYLVKRTGEKVFLECVQDMDHENMFWYRQDPGLGLRLIYFSYDVKMKEKGDIPEGYSVSREKKERFSLILESASTNQTSMYLCASNPRPGGRGEAFFGQGTRLTVV.

This clonotype has ten or more counts. This chain joins TRBV7-8 and TRBJ1-5, with unresolved D. This CDR3 contains 13 residues. The germline gives CDR1 SGHVS, CDR2 FQNEAQ. V was cut by 2 bases and J by 7 bases, with 9 bases left in between. The chain's CDR3 is CASSLSHTQPQHF. For the CDR3, the DNA is TGTGCCAGCAGCTTATCTCACACCCAGCCCCAGCATTTT.

The V call is TRBV7-9, the J call TRBJ2-1, with D perhaps matching TRBD2 (5 bases). Trimming stripped 8 bases from V and 0 bases from J, with 17 bases between. Germline V gene sequence: CDR1 SEHNR, CDR2 FQNEAQ (reference sequence). CDR3 length equals 16 residues. Here the CDR3 DNA reads TGTGCCAGCCTAGCCTTTCGAGACCCCTCCTACAATGAGCAGTTCTTC. Translated, it gives CASLAFRDPSYNEQFF.

In this sample, this clonotype turned up a few times. This CDR3 is CASSLQEIYGYTF. CDR3 DNA: TGTGCCAGCAGTCTACAGGAAATCTATGGCTACACCTTC. The rearrangement uses TRBV6-1 and TRBJ1-2; tentative D call: TRBD1 (5 bases). The CDR3 has 13 residues. V was trimmed by 5 bases and J by 4 bases, leaving 11 bases between them. Germline V gene data show CDR1 as MNHNS and CDR2 as SASEGT.

Ten or more counts support this clonotype. V and J are TRBV28 and TRBJ2-4, with 9 bases that match TRBD2. The germline V gene has CDR1 MDHEN and CDR2 SYDVKM. Germline trimming cut 3 bases from V and 7 bases from J; bases unmatched to any gene: 7. The CDR3 runs 15 residues. The CDR3 DNA follows: TGTGCCAGCAGTTTCGGGGCGGGAGGGACGAACATTCAGTACTTC. Residues: CASSFGAGGTNIQYF. Variable domain in full (rest from reference TRBV28 and TRBJ2-4): DVKVTQSSRYLVKRTGEKVFLECVQDMDHENMFWYRQDPGLGLRLIYFSYDVKMKEKGDIPEGYSVSREKKERFSLILESASTNQTSMYLCASSFGAGGTNIQYFGAGTRLSVL.

This clonotype was detected only a few times. The chain combines TRBV4-3 with TRBJ1-5, with D perhaps TRBD1 (5 bases). Trimming left V 0 bases short and J 9 bases short, with 21 bases between. The CDR3 is made up of 17 amino acids. Germline values: CDR1 LGHNA, CDR2 YSLEER. The CDR3 nucleotides are TGCGCCAGCAGCCAAGATGGAGCCGGGCAGGGTCTCAGGCCCCAGCATTTT. Amino acid sequence: CASSQDGAGQGLRPQHF.

This sequence joins TRBV2 and TRBJ1-4; 10 nucleotides line up with TRBD1. Per the germline V gene, CDR1 is SNHLY and CDR2 is FYNNEI. There are 13 residues in the CDR3. V lost 9 bases to trimming and J lost 8 bases; unmatched junction nucleotides: 6. The CDR3 DNA reads TGTGCCAGTTTCTGGGACAGGGGAGAAAAACTGTTTTTT. Amino acids: CASFWDRGEKLFF. The full variable domain, its missing parts supplied by reference TRBV2 and TRBJ1-4, is EPEVTQTPSHQVTQMGQEVILRCVPISNHLYFYWYRQILGQKVEFLVSFYNNEISEKSEIFDDQFSVERPDGSNFTLKIRSTKLEDSAMYFCASFWDRGEKLFFGSGTQLSVL.

This chain links TRBV7-2 with TRBJ1-6, with a tentative D call TRBD1 (6 bases). This CDR3 contains 15 residues. CDR1 and CDR2 from the germline V gene are SGHTA and FQGNSA. The V and J ends lost 2 bases and 10 bases respectively, with 15 bases between them. The CDR3 bases are TGTGCCAGCAGCTTATCCCAGGGAGGGGGGTCACCCCTCCACTTT. This translates into CASSLSQGGGSPLHF.

This clonotype has just a few counts. The chain recombines TRBV20-1 with TRBJ1-5, with D hard to call. V lost 0 bases, J lost 7 bases, and 7 bases lay in between. Germline V gene sequence: CDR1 DFQATT, CDR2 SNEGSKA (reference sequence). CDR3 length: 12 amino acids. The CDR3 DNA sequence: TGCAGTGCTAGAGAACTATCACAGCCCCAGCATTTT. This codes for CSARELSQPQHF.

The genes are TRBV2 and TRBJ2-1; maybe TRBD2 (7 bases). CDR3 size: 15 residues. V dropped 6 bases and J dropped 9 bases, with 21 bases sitting between them. Germline values: CDR1 SNHLY, CDR2 FYNNEI. In DNA form, the CDR3 reads TGTGCCAGCAGCCGGACAGAGGGGGGGGCGGGTGAGCAGTTCTTC. Protein sequence: CASSRTEGGAGEQFF.

This chain links TRBV6-1 with TRBJ2-4; D gene unclear. Germline CDR1 is MNHNS and CDR2 is SASEGT. This CDR3 has 12 amino acids. Trimming cost V 7 bases and J 10 bases, with 14 bases left between them. The CDR3 DNA reads as TGTGCCAGCAACGAGATTCCTTGGATTCAGTACTTC. Translated, it gives CASNEIPWIQYF.

As concerns this clonotype: The CDR3 carries no conserved terminal phenylalanine or tryptophan, so it likely arises from a read error. J is TRBJ2-7 and V is TRBV4-2; D may correspond to TRBD1 or TRBD2 (5 bases each). V was trimmed by 4 bases and J by 3 bases, leaving 10 bases between them. The germline V gene has CDR1 LGHNA and CDR2 YNFKEQ. This CDR3 has 13 residues. The CDR3, as DNA: TGTGCCAGCAGCCGAGGGGTGGGCTACGAGCAGTACCTC. Encoded protein: CASSRGVGYEQYL.

This clonotype has at least ten counts. The rearrangement links TRBV28 to TRBJ2-1; 10 bases fit TRBD2. V lost 10 bases to trimming and J lost 4 bases; unmatched junction nucleotides: 7. This CDR3 spans 14 amino acids. CDR1 is MDHEN and CDR2 is SYDVKM in the germline V gene. The CDR3 protein is CATGLAENYNEQFF. CDR3 nucleotide sequence: TGTGCCACCGGACTAGCGGAGAATTACAATGAGCAGTTCTTC.

In its sample, this clonotype was seen many times. The chain joins TRBV7-8 to TRBJ1-1; no firm D call. From germline, CDR1 is SGHVS and CDR2 FQNEAQ. Trimming pared 0 bases from V and 3 bases from J, leaving 11 bases between. There are 15 residues in the CDR3. In DNA form, the CDR3 reads TGTGCCAGCAGCTTAGCGGCTACGGCCCACACTGAAGCTTTCTTT. It encodes CASSLAATAHTEAFF.

This sequence joins TRBV7-3 and TRBJ2-7, with 9 bases that match TRBD2. Germline V gene data show CDR1 as SGHTA and CDR2 as FQGTGA. Losses at the gene ends were 2 bases for V and 7 bases for J; bases not matched to a gene: 6. The CDR3 loop spans 14 amino acids. CDR3 in amino acids: CASSLASGVGEQYF. Written as DNA, the CDR3 is TGTGCCAGCAGCTTAGCTAGCGGGGTTGGTGAGCAGTACTTC.

This clonotype was counted ten times or more. The rearrangement uses TRBV11-2 and TRBJ2-7; 11 bases are a match to TRBD1. Germline CDR1 is SGHAT and CDR2 is FQNNGV. V lost 3 bases to trimming and J lost 5 bases; unmatched junction nucleotides: 6. The CDR3 contains 15 residues. CDR3: CASSLFWTGGNEQYF. CDR3 coding DNA: TGTGCCAGCAGCTTGTTCTGGACAGGGGGCAACGAGCAGTACTTC.

This clonotype was counted many times. The chain is built from TRBV13 and TRBJ1-1, with D hard to call. Looked up from germline, CDR1 is PRHDT and CDR2 is FYEKMQ (reference sequence). The CDR3 runs 13 residues. V dropped 4 bases and J dropped 5 bases, with 11 bases sitting between them. The CDR3 bases are TGTGCCAGCAGCTCGAGGGCTGTGACTGAAGCTTTCTTT. Residues: CASSSRAVTEAFF.

This clonotype has just a few counts. In nucleotides, the CDR3 is TGCAGTGCGGCGACAGGGGGCGGCACCATATATTTT. Translated, it gives CSAATGGGTIYF. The chain links TRBV20-1 to TRBJ1-3; 10 bases map to TRBD1. The CDR3 is 12 residues long. Germline V lookup: CDR1 DFQATT, CDR2 SNEGSKA (reference sequence). Unmatched junction bases numbered 5, after V lost 6 bases and J lost 9 bases.